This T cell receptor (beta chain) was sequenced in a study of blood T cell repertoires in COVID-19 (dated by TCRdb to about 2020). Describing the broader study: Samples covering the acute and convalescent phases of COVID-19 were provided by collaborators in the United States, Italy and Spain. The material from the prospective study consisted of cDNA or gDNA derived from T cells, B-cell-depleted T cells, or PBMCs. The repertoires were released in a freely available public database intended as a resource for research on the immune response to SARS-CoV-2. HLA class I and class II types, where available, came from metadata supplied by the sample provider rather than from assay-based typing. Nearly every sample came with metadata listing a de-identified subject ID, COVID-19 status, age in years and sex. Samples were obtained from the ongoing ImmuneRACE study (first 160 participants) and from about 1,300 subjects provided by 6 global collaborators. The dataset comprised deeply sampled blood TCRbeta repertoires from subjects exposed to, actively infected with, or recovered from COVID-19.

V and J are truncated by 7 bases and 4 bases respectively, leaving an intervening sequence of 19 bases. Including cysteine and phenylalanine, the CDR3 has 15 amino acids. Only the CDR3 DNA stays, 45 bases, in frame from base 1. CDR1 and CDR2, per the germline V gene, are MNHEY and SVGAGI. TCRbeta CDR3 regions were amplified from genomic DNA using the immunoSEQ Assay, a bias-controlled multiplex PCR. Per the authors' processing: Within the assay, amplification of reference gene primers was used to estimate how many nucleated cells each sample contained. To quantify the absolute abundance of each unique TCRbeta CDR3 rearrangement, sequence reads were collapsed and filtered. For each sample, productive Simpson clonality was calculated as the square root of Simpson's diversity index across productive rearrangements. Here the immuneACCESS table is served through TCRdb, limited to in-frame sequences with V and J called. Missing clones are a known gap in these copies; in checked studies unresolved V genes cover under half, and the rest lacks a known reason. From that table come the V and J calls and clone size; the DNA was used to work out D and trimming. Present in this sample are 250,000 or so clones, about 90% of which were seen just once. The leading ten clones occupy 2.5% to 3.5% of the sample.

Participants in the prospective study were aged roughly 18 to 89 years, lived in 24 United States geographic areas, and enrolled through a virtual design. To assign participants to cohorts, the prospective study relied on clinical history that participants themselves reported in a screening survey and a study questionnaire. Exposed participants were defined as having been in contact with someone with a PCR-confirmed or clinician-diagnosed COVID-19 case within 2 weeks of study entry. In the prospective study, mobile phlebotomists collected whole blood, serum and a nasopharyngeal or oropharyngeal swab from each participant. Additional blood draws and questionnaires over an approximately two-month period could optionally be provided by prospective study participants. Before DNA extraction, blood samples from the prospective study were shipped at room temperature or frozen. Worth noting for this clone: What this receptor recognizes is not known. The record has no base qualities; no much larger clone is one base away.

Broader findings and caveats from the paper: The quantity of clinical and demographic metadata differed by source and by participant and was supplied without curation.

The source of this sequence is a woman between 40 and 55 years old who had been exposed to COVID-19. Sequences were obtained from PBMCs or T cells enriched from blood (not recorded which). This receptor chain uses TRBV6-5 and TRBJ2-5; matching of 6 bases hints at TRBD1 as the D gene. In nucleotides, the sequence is TGTGCCAGCACTGGGTCCGCCCGAGGGGGAGAGACCCAGTACTTC. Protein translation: CASTGSARGGETQYF.